This T cell receptor (beta chain) was identified in a study of blood T cell repertoires in COVID-19 (dated by TCRdb to 2020 to 2021). Regarding the study in general: Collaborator samples came from the United States, Italy and Spain and covered acute and convalescent phases of COVID-19. The prospective study material was composed of cDNA or gDNA derived from T cells, B-cell-depleted T cells, or PBMCs. Subjects who had been exposed to COVID-19, were actively infected with it, or had recovered from it provided the deeply sampled blood TCRbeta repertoires that made up the dataset. Sample metadata almost always included a de-identified subject ID, COVID-19 status, age in years and sex. The repertoires were made available in a free public database intended to serve as a resource for research on the immune response to SARS-CoV-2. HLA class I and class II types, where available, came from metadata supplied by the sample provider rather than from assay-based typing. The samples were drawn from the first 160 participants of the ongoing ImmuneRACE study and from more than 1,000 subjects provided by 6 global collaborators.

In the prospective study, participants were roughly 18 to 100 years old, resided in about two dozen geographic areas of the United States, and were enrolled through a virtual design. In the prospective study, cohorts were assigned on the basis of participant-reported clinical history obtained from a screening survey and a study questionnaire. For ImmuneRACE Cohort 3, a participant was defined as recovered based on two consecutive negative NP/OP PCR tests, clearance by a healthcare professional, or resolution of symptoms. Each participant in the prospective study had whole blood, serum and a nasopharyngeal or oropharyngeal swab collected by mobile phlebotomists. Over a roughly two-month period, participants in the prospective study had the option of providing additional blood draws and questionnaires. Blood samples from the prospective study were shipped frozen or at room temperature prior to DNA extraction.

As to this clone: What this receptor recognizes is not known. It has no much larger one-base neighbor in the sample; base qualities were not kept.

Points the paper makes about the study in general: How much clinical and demographic metadata was included differed by source and by participant, and the metadata was provided uncurated.

TCRbeta CDR3 regions were amplified from genomic DNA by means of the immunoSEQ Assay, a bias-controlled multiplex PCR. The original methods were these. The number of nucleated cells in each sample was estimated from the amplification of reference gene primers within the assay. Sequence reads were collapsed and filtered to measure the absolute abundance of every unique TCRbeta CDR3 rearrangement. Productive Simpson clonality was computed per sample as the square root of Simpson's diversity index over productive rearrangements. TCRdb took over this immuneACCESS table, retaining in-frame rearrangements with V and J assigned. Such tables are incomplete; in checked studies, under half of the missing clones stem from an unresolved V gene, and the remainder is unexplained. The V and J calls and the clone size are those of that table, but D and trimming were determined from the DNA. A total of approximately 300,000 clones appear in this sample, around 90% of them only once. Of the sample, around 20% is held by the ten largest clones.

The sequence derives from a woman in her 30s who had recovered from COVID-19. Sequencing was performed on PBMCs or T cells enriched from blood (not recorded which).

The CDR3 sequence is CASSFRNTEAFF. The nucleotide sequence reads as follows: TGTGCCAGCAGCTTCAGGAACACTGAAGCTTTCTTT. The chain was built from TRBV5-8 and TRBJ1-1; the D gene identity is not certain. The V and J ends are trimmed by 2 bases and 1 base, leaving 3 bases between them. The CDR3 spans 12 residues, from the cysteine through the phenylalanine. This entry keeps only the CDR3 DNA: 36 bases, framed from base 1. CDR1 SGHTS and CDR2 YDEGEE are derived from the germline V gene.